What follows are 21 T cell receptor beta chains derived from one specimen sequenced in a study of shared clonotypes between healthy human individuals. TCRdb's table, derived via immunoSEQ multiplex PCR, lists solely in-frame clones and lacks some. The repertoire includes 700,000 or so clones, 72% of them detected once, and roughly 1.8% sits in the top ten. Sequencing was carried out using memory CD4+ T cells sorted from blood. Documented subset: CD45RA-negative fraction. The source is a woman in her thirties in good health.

The CDR3 sequence is CASSSSTGVNEKLFF. CDR3 coding DNA: TGTGCCAGCAGCTCCTCCACAGGAGTTAATGAAAAACTGTTTTTT. The chain has TRBV7-9 and TRBJ1-4; weak D call: TRBD1 (5 bases). The V end lost 4 bases, the J end lost 4 bases, and 13 bases lay between the germline ends. CDR3 length equals 15 residues. The V gene's germline CDR1 is SEHNR and CDR2 FQNEAQ (reference sequence).

CDR3 sequence: CASSSGSSLVYEQYF. The CDR3 region has the DNA TGTGCCAGCAGCTCGGGGTCTAGCTTGGTCTACGAGCAGTACTTC. The chain combines TRBV5-4 with TRBJ2-7; D perhaps matches TRBD2 (5 bases). This CDR3 spans 15 amino acids. V was pared by 3 bases and J by 3 bases, with 16 bases between. CDR1 and CDR2 (germline): SGHNT, YYREEE (reference sequence). The full variable domain, completed using reference TRBV5-4 and TRBJ2-7, is ETGVTQSPTHLIKTRGQQVTLRCSSQSGHNTVSWYQQALGQGPQFIFQYYREEENGRGNFPPRFSGLQFPNYSSELNVNALELDDSALYLCASSSGSSLVYEQYFGPGTRLTVT.

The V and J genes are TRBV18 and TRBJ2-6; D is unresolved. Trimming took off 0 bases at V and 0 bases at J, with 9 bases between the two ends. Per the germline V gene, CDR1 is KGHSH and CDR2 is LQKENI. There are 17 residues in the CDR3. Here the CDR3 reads CASSPPGRYSGANVLTF. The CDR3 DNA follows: TGTGCCAGCTCACCACCGGGCAGATACTCTGGGGCCAACGTCCTGACTTTC.

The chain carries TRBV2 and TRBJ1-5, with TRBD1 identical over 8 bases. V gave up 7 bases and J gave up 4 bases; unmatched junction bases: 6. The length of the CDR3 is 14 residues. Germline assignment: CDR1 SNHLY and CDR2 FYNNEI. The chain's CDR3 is CASTPGQANQPQHF. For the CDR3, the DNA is TGTGCCAGCACTCCGGGACAGGCTAATCAGCCCCAGCATTTT.

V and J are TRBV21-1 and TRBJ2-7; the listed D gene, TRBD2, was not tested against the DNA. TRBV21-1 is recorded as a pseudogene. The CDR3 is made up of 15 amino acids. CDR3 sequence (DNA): TGTGCCAGCAGCCAAACGGGCGGGATCCCAGGCGAGCAGTACTTC. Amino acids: CASSQTGGIPGEQYF.

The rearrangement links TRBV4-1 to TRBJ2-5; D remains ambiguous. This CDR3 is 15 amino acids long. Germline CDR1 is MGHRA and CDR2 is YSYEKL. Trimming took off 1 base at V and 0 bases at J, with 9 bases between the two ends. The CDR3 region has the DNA TGCGCCAGCAGCCAAGGGGCAGGCTACCAAGAGACCCAGTACTTC. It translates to CASSQGAGYQETQYF.

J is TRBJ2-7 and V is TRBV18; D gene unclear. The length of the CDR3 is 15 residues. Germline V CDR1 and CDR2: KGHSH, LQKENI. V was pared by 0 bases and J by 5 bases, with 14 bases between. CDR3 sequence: CASSPPSMSSDEQYF. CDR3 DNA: TGTGCCAGCTCACCACCGTCTATGAGTTCAGACGAGCAGTACTTC.

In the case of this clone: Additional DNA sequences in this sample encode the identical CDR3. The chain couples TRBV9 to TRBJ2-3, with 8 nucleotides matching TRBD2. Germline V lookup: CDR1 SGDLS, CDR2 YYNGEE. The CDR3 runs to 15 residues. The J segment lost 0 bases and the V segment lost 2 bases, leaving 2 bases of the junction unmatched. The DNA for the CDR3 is TGTGCCAGCAGCGTCCGCGGGGGGAGCACAGATACGCAGTATTTT. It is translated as CASSVRGGSTDTQYF.

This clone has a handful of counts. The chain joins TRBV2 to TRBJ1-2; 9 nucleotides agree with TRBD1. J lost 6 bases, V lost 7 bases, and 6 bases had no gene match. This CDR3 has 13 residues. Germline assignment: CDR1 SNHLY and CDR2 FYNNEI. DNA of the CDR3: TGTGCCAGCACCGGGGACAGGGTTCATGGCTACACCTTC. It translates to CASTGDRVHGYTF.

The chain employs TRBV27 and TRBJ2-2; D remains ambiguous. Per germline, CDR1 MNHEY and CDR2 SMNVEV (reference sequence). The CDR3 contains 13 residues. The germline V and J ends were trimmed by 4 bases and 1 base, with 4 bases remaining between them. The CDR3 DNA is TGTGCCAGCAGTTCGGTGAACACCGGGGAGCTGTTTTTT. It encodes CASSSVNTGELFF.

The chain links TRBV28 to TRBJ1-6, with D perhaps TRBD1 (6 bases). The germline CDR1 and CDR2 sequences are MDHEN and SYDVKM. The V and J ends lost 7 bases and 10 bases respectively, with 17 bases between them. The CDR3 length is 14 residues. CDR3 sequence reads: CASNSGQRESPLHF. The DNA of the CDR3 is TGTGCCAGCAACTCCGGACAGAGAGAATCACCCCTCCACTTT.

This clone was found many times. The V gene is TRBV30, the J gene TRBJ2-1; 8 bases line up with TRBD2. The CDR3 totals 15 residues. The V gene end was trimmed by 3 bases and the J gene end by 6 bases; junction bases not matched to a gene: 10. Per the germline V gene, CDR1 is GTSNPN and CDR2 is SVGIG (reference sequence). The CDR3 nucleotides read TGTGCCTGGAGGGAATGGGCGGGAGGAAGCAATGAGCAGTTCTTC. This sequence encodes CAWREWAGGSNEQFF.

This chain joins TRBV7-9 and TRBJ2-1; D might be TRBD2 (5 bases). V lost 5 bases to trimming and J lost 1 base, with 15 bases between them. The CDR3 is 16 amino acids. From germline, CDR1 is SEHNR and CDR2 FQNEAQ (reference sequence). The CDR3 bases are TGTGCCAGCAGCACCCCCGGCGGGTCTTCCTACAATGAGCAGTTCTTC. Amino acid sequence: CASSTPGGSSYNEQFF.

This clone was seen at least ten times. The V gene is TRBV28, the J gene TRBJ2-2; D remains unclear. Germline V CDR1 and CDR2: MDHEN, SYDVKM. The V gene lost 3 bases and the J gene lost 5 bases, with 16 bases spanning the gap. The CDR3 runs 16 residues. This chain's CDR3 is CASSFEKGSRTGELFF. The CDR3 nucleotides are TGTGCCAGCAGTTTTGAAAAGGGCTCTAGAACCGGGGAGCTGTTTTTT.

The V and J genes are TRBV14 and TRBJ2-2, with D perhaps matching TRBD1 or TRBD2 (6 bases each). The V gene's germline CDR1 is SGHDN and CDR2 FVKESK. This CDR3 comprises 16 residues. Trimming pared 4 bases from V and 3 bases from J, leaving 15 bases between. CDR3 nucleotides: TGTGCCAGCAGCCCCCGGAGGGGGACGGACACCGGGGAGCTGTTTTTT. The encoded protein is CASSPRRGTDTGELFF.

The CDR3: CASRPLAIQQYF. CDR3 DNA: TGTGCCAGCAGGCCACTAGCGATCCAGCAGTACTTC. This chain links TRBV5-8 with TRBJ2-7, with 7 bases aligning to TRBD2. The ends lost 5 bases at V and 8 bases at J; junction bases unmatched: 7. CDR3 length equals 12 residues. In germline, CDR1 is SGHTS, CDR2 YDEGEE.

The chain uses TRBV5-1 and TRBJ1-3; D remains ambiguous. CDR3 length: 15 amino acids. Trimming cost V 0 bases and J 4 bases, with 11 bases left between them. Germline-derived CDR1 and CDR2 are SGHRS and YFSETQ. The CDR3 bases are TGCGCCAGCAGCTTGGGGCTCGCATGGGGAAACACCATATATTTT. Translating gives CASSLGLAWGNTIYF.

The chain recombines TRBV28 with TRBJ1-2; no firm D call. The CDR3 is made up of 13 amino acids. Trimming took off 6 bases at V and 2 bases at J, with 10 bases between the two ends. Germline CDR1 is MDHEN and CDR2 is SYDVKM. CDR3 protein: CASSQSSNYGYTF. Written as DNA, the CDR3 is TGTGCCAGCAGCCAGAGTTCGAACTATGGCTACACCTTC.

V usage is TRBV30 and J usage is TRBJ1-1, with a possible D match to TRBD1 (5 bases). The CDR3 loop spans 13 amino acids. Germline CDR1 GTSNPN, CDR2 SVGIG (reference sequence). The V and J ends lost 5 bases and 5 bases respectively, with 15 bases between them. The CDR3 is CAWCRDAGTEAFF. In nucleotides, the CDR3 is TGTGCCTGGTGCAGGGACGCAGGGACTGAAGCTTTCTTT.

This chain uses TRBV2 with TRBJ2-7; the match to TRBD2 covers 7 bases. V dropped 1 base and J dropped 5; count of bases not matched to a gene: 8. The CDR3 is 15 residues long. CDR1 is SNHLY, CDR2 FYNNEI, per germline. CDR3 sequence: CASSEEGGIHHEQYF. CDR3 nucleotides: TGTGCCAGCAGTGAAGAGGGAGGGATCCACCACGAGCAGTACTTC.

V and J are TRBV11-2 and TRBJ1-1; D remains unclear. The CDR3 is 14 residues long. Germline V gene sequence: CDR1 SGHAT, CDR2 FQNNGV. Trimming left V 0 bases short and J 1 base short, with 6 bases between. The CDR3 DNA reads TGTGCCAGCAGCTTAGATCTAGCGAACACTGAAGCTTTCTTT. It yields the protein CASSLDLANTEAFF.